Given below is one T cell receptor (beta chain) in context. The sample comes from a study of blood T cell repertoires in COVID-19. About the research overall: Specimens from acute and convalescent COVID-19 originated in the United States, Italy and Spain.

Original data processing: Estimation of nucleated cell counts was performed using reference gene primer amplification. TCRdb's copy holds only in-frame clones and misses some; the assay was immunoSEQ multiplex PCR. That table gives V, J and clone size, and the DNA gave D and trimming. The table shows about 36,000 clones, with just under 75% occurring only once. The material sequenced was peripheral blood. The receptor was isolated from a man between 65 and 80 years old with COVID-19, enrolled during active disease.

The CDR3 DNA reads as TGTGCCAGCAGCTTAGTCCAGGGAGGGGAGACCCAGTACTTC. As protein: CASSLVQGGETQYF. This chain uses TRBV7-9 with TRBJ2-5, with 7 positions matching TRBD2. With V trimmed by 1 base and J by 5 bases, 4 bases remained unmatched. The CDR3 extends over 14 amino acids. Per the germline V gene, CDR1 is SEHNR and CDR2 is FQNEAQ (reference sequence).